This T cell receptor beta chain derives from a study of blood T cells in healthy people across ages. Study-level results: Researchers said unsorted PBMCs prevented a conclusive naive versus antigen-experienced comparison.

Only one count was recorded for this clonotype. Antigen specificity is unknown. The CDR3 totals 13 residues. The V end was cut by 7 bases, the J end by 7 bases, with 16 bases between. Germline-derived CDR1 and CDR2 are SQVTM and ANQGSEA. Total RNA extraction produced at least 5.5 micrograms (per sample) for the study. PCR was performed a second time for about 7 to 11 cycles using a sample-barcoded 5' primer and a J-beta primer mix. TCRdb re-called the 5' RACE reads with MiXCR, one entry per CDR3 protein. The sample holds fewer than 700,000 distinct CDR3 sequences, 40% to 50% seen once. This clonotype was obtained from a man older than 75 in good health. The chain links TRBV29-1 to TRBJ2-2; tentative D call: TRBD1 (5 bases). The sequencing sample was made of blood. The CDR3 here is CSARRGYIGELFF. The CDR3 nucleotides are TGCAGCGCGCGAAGGGGTTACATCGGGGAGCTGTTTTTT.